Sequencing of this T cell receptor (beta chain) was carried out in a study of blood T cells in healthy people across ages. Study-wide background: Per two T cells, template switching captured roughly one barcoded beta molecule.

The use of a sample-barcoded 5' primer and a J-beta primer mix characterized a second PCR of 7 to 11 cycles. With 12 random nucleotides, a template-switch adaptor tagged each individual cDNA molecule. TCRdb called the 5' RACE reads again in MiXCR, with one record for every CDR3 protein. This table has roughly 1.7 million distinct CDR3 sequences, 30% to 35% appearing once. CDR3 length equals 16 residues. Germline values: CDR1 MNHEY, CDR2 SMNVEV (reference sequence). General study points: Without sorted subsets, naive and antigen-experienced compartments could not be conclusively compared.

Of note for this clonotype: Its target is not known. The junction departs from the called germline gene at one end, perhaps through a read error.

V and J are TRBV27 and TRBJ2-7, with D perhaps TRBD1 (6 bases). With the DNA end fitting TRBJ2-5 better, the J assignment may be wrong. The source of this sequence is a woman aged 30 to 39 in good health. Sequencing was performed on blood. The chain's CDR3 is CVSRPSGTFSRGTQYF. The CDR3 DNA is TGTGTCAGCAGACCATCCGGGACATTCAGTAGGGGGACCCAGTACTTC.